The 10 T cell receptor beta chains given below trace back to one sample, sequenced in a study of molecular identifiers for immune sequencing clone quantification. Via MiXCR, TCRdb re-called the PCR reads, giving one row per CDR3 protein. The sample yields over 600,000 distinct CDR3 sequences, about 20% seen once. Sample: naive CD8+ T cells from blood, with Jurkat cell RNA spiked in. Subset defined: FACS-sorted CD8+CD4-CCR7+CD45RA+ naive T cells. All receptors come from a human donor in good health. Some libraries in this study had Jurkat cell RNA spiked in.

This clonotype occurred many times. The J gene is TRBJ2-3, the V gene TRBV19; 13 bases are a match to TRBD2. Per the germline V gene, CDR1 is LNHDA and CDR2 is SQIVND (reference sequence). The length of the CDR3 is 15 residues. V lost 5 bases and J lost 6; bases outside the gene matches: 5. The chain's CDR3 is CASSGLAGVRDTQYF. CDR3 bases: TGTGCCAGTAGTGGACTAGCGGGGGTTCGGGATACGCAGTATTTT. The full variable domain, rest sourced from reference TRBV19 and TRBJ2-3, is DGGITQSPKYLFRKEGQNVTLSCEQNLNHDAMYWYRQDPGQGLRLIYYSQIVNDFQKGDIAEGYSVSREKKESFPLTVTSAQKNPTAFYLCASSGLAGVRDTQYFGPGTRLTVL.

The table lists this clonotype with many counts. The CDR3 here is CAISEAAGYQPQHF. The CDR3 nucleotides are TGTGCCATCAGTGAGGCCGCAGGGTATCAGCCCCAGCATTTT. The V gene is TRBV10-3, the J gene TRBJ1-5, with TRBD1 as a possible D gene (5 bases). Trimming stripped 2 bases from V and 5 bases from J, with 10 bases between. Germline values: CDR1 ENHRY, CDR2 SYGVKD. The CDR3 spans 14 residues.

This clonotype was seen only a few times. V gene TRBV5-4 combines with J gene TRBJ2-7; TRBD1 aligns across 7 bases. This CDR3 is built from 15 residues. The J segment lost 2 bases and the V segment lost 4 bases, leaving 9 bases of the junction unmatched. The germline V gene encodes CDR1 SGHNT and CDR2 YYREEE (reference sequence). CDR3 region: CASSEWDSRTYEQYF. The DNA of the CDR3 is TGTGCCAGCAGCGAATGGGACAGCAGAACCTACGAGCAGTACTTC.

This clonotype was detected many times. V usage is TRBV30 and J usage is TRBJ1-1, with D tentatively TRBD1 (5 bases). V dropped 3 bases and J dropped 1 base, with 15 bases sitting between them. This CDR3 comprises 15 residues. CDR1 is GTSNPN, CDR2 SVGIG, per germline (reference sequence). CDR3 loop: CAWRKTAQKNTEAFF. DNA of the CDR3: TGTGCCTGGAGAAAGACAGCCCAAAAGAACACTGAAGCTTTCTTT.

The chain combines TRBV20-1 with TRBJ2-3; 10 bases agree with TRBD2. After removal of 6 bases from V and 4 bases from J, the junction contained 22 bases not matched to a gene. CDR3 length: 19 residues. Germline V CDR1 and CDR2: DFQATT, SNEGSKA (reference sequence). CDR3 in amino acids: CSAKETGTSEGTPPDTQYF. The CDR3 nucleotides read TGCAGTGCGAAAGAAACCGGGACTAGCGAGGGGACACCCCCAGATACGCAGTATTTT.

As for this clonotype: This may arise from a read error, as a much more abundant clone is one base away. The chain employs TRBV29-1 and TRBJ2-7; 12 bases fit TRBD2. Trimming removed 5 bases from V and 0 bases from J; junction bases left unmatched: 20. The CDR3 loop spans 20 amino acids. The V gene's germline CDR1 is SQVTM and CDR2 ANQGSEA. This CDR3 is CSVIPCLLETSGSSSYEQYF. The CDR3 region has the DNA TGCAGCGTTATCCCCTGCCTTCTCGAGACTAGCGGGAGCAGCTCCTACGAGCAGTACTTC.

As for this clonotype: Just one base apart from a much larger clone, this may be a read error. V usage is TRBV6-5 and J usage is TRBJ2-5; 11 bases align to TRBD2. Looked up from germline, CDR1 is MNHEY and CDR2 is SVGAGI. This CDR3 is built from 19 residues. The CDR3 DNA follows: TGTGCCAGCAGTTACTCGGCTAGCGGGGGGATCACCACCATCGAGACCCTGTACTTC. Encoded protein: CASSYSASGGITTIETLYF.

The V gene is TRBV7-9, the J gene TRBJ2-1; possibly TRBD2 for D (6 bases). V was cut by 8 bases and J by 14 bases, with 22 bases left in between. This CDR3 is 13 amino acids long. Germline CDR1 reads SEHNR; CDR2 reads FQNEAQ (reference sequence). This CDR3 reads CASCPSGGWGEFF. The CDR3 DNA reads TGTGCCAGCTGCCCATCCGGAGGGTGGGGGGAGTTCTTC.

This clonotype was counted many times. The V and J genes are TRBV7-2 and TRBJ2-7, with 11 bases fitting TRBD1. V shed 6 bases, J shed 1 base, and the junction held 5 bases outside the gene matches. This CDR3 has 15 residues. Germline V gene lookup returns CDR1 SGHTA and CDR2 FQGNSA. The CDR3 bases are TGTGCCAGCAGTTCGGGACAGGGGGTATCCTACGAGCAGTACTTC. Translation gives CASSSGQGVSYEQYF. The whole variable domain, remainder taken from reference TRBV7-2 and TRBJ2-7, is GAGVSQSPSNKVTEKGKDVELRCDPISGHTALYWYRQSLGQGLEFLIYFQGNSAPDKSGLPSDRFSAERTGGSVSTLTIQRTQQEDSAVYLCASSSGQGVSYEQYFGPGTRLTVT.

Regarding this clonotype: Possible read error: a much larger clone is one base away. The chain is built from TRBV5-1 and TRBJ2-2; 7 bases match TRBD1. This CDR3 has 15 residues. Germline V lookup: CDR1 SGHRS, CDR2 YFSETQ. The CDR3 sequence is CTSRQGIANTGELFF. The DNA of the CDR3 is TGCACCAGCAGACAGGGAATAGCGAACACCGGGGAGCTGTTTTTT.